The 8 T cell receptor beta chains reported below all come from one sample, sequenced in a study of blood T cell repertoires in COVID-19. Method: immunoSEQ multiplex PCR; TCRdb's copy keeps in-frame clones and lacks some. This sample yields under 150,000 clones, of which around 89% are seen a single time; about 17% belongs to the top ten. Specimen: peripheral blood. These receptors all stem from a man aged 50 or older with active or convalescent COVID-19.

This clone was seen only a few times. The chain combines TRBV9 with TRBJ2-5, with 9 bases matching TRBD2. CDR1 is SGDLS and CDR2 is YYNGEE in the germline V gene. The length of the CDR3 is 15 residues. V lost 2 bases to trimming and J lost 1 base; unmatched junction nucleotides: 3. The CDR3 sequence: CASSVASGVQETQYF. In DNA form, the CDR3 reads TGTGCCAGCAGCGTTGCTAGCGGGGTCCAAGAGACCCAGTACTTC.

A single count supports this clone. This chain links TRBV5-4 with TRBJ2-7, with a weak D call TRBD1 (6 bases). CDR1 is SGHNT and CDR2 is YYREEE in the germline V gene (reference sequence). The CDR3 totals 12 residues. Trimming took 4 bases from V and 6 from J, leaving 11 bases between them. The CDR3 reads CASSLTGSEQYF. The DNA for the CDR3 is TGTGCCAGCAGCCTAACAGGGTCCGAGCAGTACTTC.

V usage is TRBV6-5 and J usage is TRBJ2-1, with 9 bases matching TRBD2. The CDR3 loop spans 16 amino acids. The J segment lost 9 bases and the V segment lost 0 bases, leaving 9 bases of the junction unmatched. CDR1 MNHEY and CDR2 SVGAGI come from the germline V gene. The chain's CDR3 is CASSYSRVAGVGEQFF. The CDR3 DNA follows: TGTGCCAGCAGTTACTCCCGGGTAGCGGGAGTGGGTGAGCAGTTCTTC.

The V call is TRBV7-6, the J call TRBJ2-3; D is perhaps TRBD2 (7 bases). Per germline, CDR1 SGHVS and CDR2 FNYEAQ. Between the trimmed V and J ends, which lost 1 base and 3 bases, there was a span of 11 bases. CDR3 length equals 15 residues. The CDR3 region has the DNA TGTGCCAGCAGCTTAGGCGGGGGCCCTACAGATACGCAGTATTTT. Translated, it gives CASSLGGGPTDTQYF.

The chain links TRBV9 to TRBJ1-2, with TRBD1 identical over 8 bases. The CDR3 totals 15 residues. The V and J ends lost 0 bases and 2 bases, in that order; junction bases with no gene match: 3. CDR1 is SGDLS, CDR2 YYNGEE, per germline. CDR3 amino acids: CASSVAHRGNYGYTF. The CDR3 DNA reads as TGTGCCAGCAGCGTAGCTCACAGGGGGAACTATGGCTACACCTTC.

V and J are TRBV24-1 and TRBJ1-2; D unresolved. The germline V and J ends were trimmed by 4 bases and 0 bases, with 17 bases remaining between them. The CDR3 length is 17 residues. The germline gives CDR1 KGHDR, CDR2 SFDVKD. CDR3 nucleotides: TGTGCCACCAGTGACGGGAACACCCTTGAGGCTAACTATGGCTACACCTTC. This gives the protein CATSDGNTLEANYGYTF.

This chain joins TRBV27 and TRBJ2-7; possible D gene TRBD1, 6 bases. Germline lookup yields CDR1 MNHEY and CDR2 SMNVEV (reference sequence). Trimming stripped 3 bases from V and 0 bases from J, with 9 bases between. CDR3 size: 14 residues. As DNA, the CDR3 is TGTGCCAGCAGTTTTACAGGGAGCTCCTACGAGCAGTACTTC. This translates into CASSFTGSSYEQYF.

The gene calls are TRBV19 and TRBJ2-3; D unclear. Germline loops: CDR1 LNHDA, CDR2 SQIVND (reference sequence). The CDR3 totals 11 residues. V lost 7 bases and J lost 4, with 6 bases in between. This CDR3 reads CASTISDTQYF. In nucleotides, the CDR3 is TGTGCCAGTACAATTTCAGATACGCAGTATTTT. The full variable domain, rest sourced from reference TRBV19 and TRBJ2-3, is DGGITQSPKYLFRKEGQNVTLSCEQNLNHDAMYWYRQDPGQGLRLIYYSQIVNDFQKGDIAEGYSVSREKKESFPLTVTSAQKNPTAFYLCASTISDTQYFGPGTRLTVL.